This T cell receptor beta chain was captured by sequencing in a study of a mutant IDH1 vaccine in newly diagnosed glioma. Study information: Treated patients were around 60% male, around 38% female, mean age roughly 39 years. Those enrolled had earlier been treated with radiotherapy, temozolomide, or both, mostly both.

Assay: immunoSEQ multiplex PCR; the TCRdb copy retains only in-frame clones and omits some. The sample holds tens of thousands of clones, approximately 90% seen once. With regard to this clone: Its antigen is currently unknown.

Regarding time point: week 5, during vaccination. The study gave 300 ug of mutant IDH1 20-mer peptide per vaccine dose, with topical imiquimod. The germline V gene has CDR1 LGHNA and CDR2 YNFKEQ. CDR3 size: 17 residues. The ends were cut back, 0 bases at V and 5 bases at J, with 19 bases in the middle. This TCR was recovered from a woman between 40 and 55 years old with glioma. This sample comprised PBMCs, obtained from a glioma patient whose treatment included an IDH1 peptide vaccine. The gene calls are TRBV4-2 and TRBJ2-5; tentatively, D is TRBD1 (7 bases). As DNA, the CDR3 is TGTGCCAGCAGCCAAGATAGGAGGGCAGGGGGGAGGGAGACCCAGTACTTC. Protein: CASSQDRRAGGRETQYF.